A selection of T cell receptor beta chains follows, all from one sample in a study of glioma-infiltrating T cells after dendritic cell vaccination. Assay used: immunoSEQ multiplex PCR; TCRdb lists only in-frame clones, some missing. The data contain about 92,000 clones, over 75% of them singletons. The sequencing used blood, collected before dendritic cell vaccination. The receptors were gathered from a human donor with glioblastoma. CDR3s include the opening cysteine and the closing phenylalanine or tryptophan. D genes are given only for firm matches. Clone size is stated in some rows and not others, as once, few, many or a class when expanded.

D gene,CDR3 length,J gene,V gene,clone size,CDR3 protein,CDR3 DNA
TRBD1,17,TRBJ2-1,TRBV7-8,few,CASSTRQGLTSYNEQFF,TGTGCCAGCAGCACCCGACAGGGGTTGACTAGCTACAATGAGCAGTTCTTC
TRBD1,14,TRBJ2-1,TRBV30,NA,CAWSPGQGYNEQFF,TGTGCCTGGAGTCCGGGACAGGGGTACAATGAGCAGTTCTTC
NA,16,TRBJ2-1,TRBV5-4,NA,CASSLAGGYGGNEQFF,TGTGCCAGCAGCTTGGCGGGCGGATATGGGGGGAATGAGCAGTTCTTC
TRBD2,17,TRBJ2-3,TRBV25-1,NA,CASSTWTVAGGTDTQYF,TGTGCCAGCAGTACCTGGACGGTAGCGGGGGGCACAGATACGCAGTATTTT
NA,13,TRBJ1-1,TRBV30,few,CAWTTNWGHEAFF,TGTGCCTGGACTACAAATTGGGGGCATGAAGCTTTCTTT
NA,17,TRBJ1-2,TRBV11-2,NA,CASSLGLLGSLVSGYTF,TGTGCCAGCAGCTTAGGATTGTTGGGGAGTCTGGTTAGTGGCTACACCTTC
TRBD1,15,TRBJ1-2,TRBV19,NA,CASRTGGNSNYGYTF,TGTGCCAGTCGGACAGGGGGCAATTCTAACTATGGCTACACCTTC
NA,14,TRBJ2-7,TRBV6-5,NA,CASSYRAEDYEQYF,TGTGCCAGCAGTTACCGCGCAGAGGACTACGAGCAGTACTTC
NA,13,TRBJ1-2,TRBV19,NA,CASIDTPNYGYTF,TGTGCCAGTATCGACACCCCTAACTATGGCTACACCTTC
NA,16,TRBJ1-2,TRBV15,once,CATSRDRVRAKGGYTF,TGTGCCACCAGCAGAGATCGGGTCAGGGCGAAGGGTGGCTACACCTTC
TRBD2,17,TRBJ2-1,TRBV9,NA,CASSVVASGGAVNEQFF,TGTGCCAGCAGCGTAGTGGCTAGCGGGGGGGCAGTAAATGAGCAGTTCTTC
TRBD1,16,TRBJ1-4,TRBV30,NA,CAWSVGTAPTNEKLFF,TGTGCCTGGTCCGTTGGGACAGCGCCAACTAATGAAAAACTGTTTTTT
NA,14,TRBJ1-1,TRBV5-4,NA,CASSLMAVNTEAFF,TGTGCCAGCAGCTTAATGGCCGTGAACACTGAAGCTTTCTTT
TRBD2,18,TRBJ2-3,TRBV5-4,NA,CASSLAAFGLAGWDTQYF,TGTGCCAGCAGCTTGGCGGCTTTCGGACTAGCGGGGTGGGATACGCAGTATTTT
NA,17,TRBJ2-7,TRBV4-3,NA,CASSQDLIEGGIYEQYF,TGCGCCAGCAGCCAAGATCTTATTGAGGGCGGGATCTACGAGCAGTACTTC
NA,14,TRBJ1-3,TRBV2,NA,CASSETTGGDTIYF,TGTGCCAGCAGTGAAACGACCGGAGGAGACACCATATATTTT
TRBD2,16,TRBJ2-2,TRBV19,NA,CASSIALAGGAGELFF,TGTGCCAGTAGTATAGCACTAGCGGGGGGTGCCGGGGAGCTGTTTTTT
TRBD2,16,TRBJ2-5,TRBV6-5,few,CASSYSLAGGRETQYF,TGTGCCAGCAGTTACTCCCTAGCGGGGGGGCGAGAGACCCAGTACTTC
NA,12,TRBJ2-5,TRBV28,NA,CASRGGGWTQYF,TGTGCCAGCAGGGGAGGGGGGTGGACCCAGTACTTC
TRBD1,15,TRBJ2-1,TRBV5-1,NA,CASSRLGTGRNEQFF,TGCGCCAGCAGCAGGCTCGGGACAGGGAGGAATGAGCAGTTCTTC
NA,14,TRBJ2-2,TRBV19,NA,CASSVQVSTGELFF,TGTGCCAGTAGCGTTCAGGTCTCAACCGGGGAGCTGTTTTTT
NA,16,TRBJ2-6,TRBV4-1,NA,CASSPSRDSGANVLTF,TGCGCCAGCAGCCCATCACGGGACTCTGGGGCCAACGTCCTGACTTTC
TRBD1,13,TRBJ2-7,TRBV7-2,NA,CASSFKGAHEQYF,TGTGCCAGCAGCTTTAAGGGGGCACACGAGCAGTACTTC
TRBD2,17,TRBJ2-3,TRBV25-1,few,CASSGRKGLADTDTQYF,TGTGCCAGCAGTGGGCGGAAGGGACTAGCGGACACAGATACGCAGTATTTT
TRBD2,14,TRBJ2-1,TRBV28,once,CASLTSGRMREQFF,TGTGCCAGCCTCACTAGCGGGAGGATGAGGGAGCAGTTCTTC
TRBD1,16,TRBJ1-1,TRBV15,NA,CATSMDRGRPDTEAFF,TGTGCCACCAGCATGGACAGGGGGCGCCCGGACACTGAAGCTTTCTTT
TRBD2,16,TRBJ2-7,TRBV9,NA,CASSVGLAGGSYEQYF,TGTGCCAGCAGCGTAGGGCTAGCGGGGGGATCCTACGAGCAGTACTTC
TRBD1,14,TRBJ1-1,TRBV6-5,NA,CASHPPTGPGTAFF,TGTGCCAGCCACCCCCCGACAGGGCCCGGAACAGCTTTCTTT
NA,15,TRBJ1-4,TRBV5-1,NA,CASSLGTATNEKLFF,TGCGCCAGCAGCTTGGGGACAGCAACTAATGAAAAACTGTTTTTT
TRBD2,15,TRBJ2-1,TRBV9,NA,CASSAGLAVYNEQFF,TGTGCCAGCAGCGCCGGACTAGCGGTTTACAATGAGCAGTTCTTC
NA,14,TRBJ2-2,TRBV5-1,NA,CASTVEGLPGELFF,TGCGCCAGCACCGTGGAGGGTCTTCCCGGGGAGCTGTTTTTT
TRBD1,15,TRBJ1-2,TRBV6-4,NA,CASSTGTGSHYGYTF,TGTGCCAGCAGTACCGGGACAGGGTCCCACTATGGCTACACCTTC
TRBD1,15,TRBJ2-3,TRBV11-1,once,CASGRDRVSPDTQYF,TGTGCCAGCGGCCGGGACAGGGTGTCCCCAGATACGCAGTATTTT
TRBD1,15,TRBJ1-5,TRBV2,NA,CASSESGQVNQPQHF,TGTGCCAGCAGTGAATCTGGACAGGTTAATCAGCCCCAGCATTTT
NA,12,TRBJ1-1,TRBV6-5,NA,CASSDGGPGAFF,TGTGCCAGCAGTGACGGGGGGCCGGGAGCTTTCTTT
TRBD1,16,TRBJ2-1,TRBV7-9,NA,CASSPPDRETYNEQFF,TGTGCCAGCAGCCCCCCGGACAGGGAGACCTACAATGAGCAGTTCTTC
NA,15,TRBJ1-5,TRBV6-5,NA,CASGNRVGGNQPQHF,TGTGCTAGCGGGAACAGGGTCGGAGGCAATCAGCCCCAGCATTTT
NA,14,TRBJ1-1,TRBV30,NA,CAWSIYKMNTEAFF,TGTGCCTGGAGTATATACAAGATGAACACTGAAGCTTTCTTT
TRBD2,18,TRBJ2-1,TRBV7-9,NA,CASSLSGTSGSSYNEQFF,TGTGCCAGCAGCTTATCCGGGACTAGCGGCAGCTCCTACAATGAGCAGTTCTTC
NA,17,TRBJ2-3,TRBV5-4,NA,CASSGRPDGRSTDTQYF,TGTGCCAGCAGCGGGAGACCAGACGGAAGGAGCACAGATACGCAGTATTTT
TRBD1,15,TRBJ2-1,TRBV29-1,NA,CSVELQGAGTYEQFF,TGCAGCGTTGAGCTACAGGGGGCAGGGACATATGAGCAGTTCTTC
NA,15,TRBJ2-7,TRBV7-2,NA,CASSLAAGTSYEQYF,TGTGCCAGCAGCTTAGCGGCGGGGACCTCCTACGAGCAGTACTTC
NA,14,TRBJ2-7,TRBV9,NA,CASSVEEGIYEQYF,TGTGCCAGCAGCGTAGAGGAGGGAATCTACGAGCAGTACTTC
NA,17,TRBJ1-1,TRBV7-9,NA,CASSLGMGSSMNTEAFF,TGTGCCAGCAGCTTAGGGATGGGCAGCTCCATGAACACTGAAGCTTTCTTT
NA,15,TRBJ2-2,TRBV23-1,NA,CAPASRMASTGELFF,TGCGCCCCAGCAAGCAGGATGGCGAGCACCGGGGAGCTGTTTTTT
NA,22,TRBJ1-1,TRBV30,NA,CAWSVYNEGVRWGRAMNTEAFF,TGTGCCTGGAGTGTCTACAATGAGGGGGTGCGGTGGGGCAGGGCCATGAACACTGAAGCTTTCTTT